A single sample gave rise to the 20 T cell receptor beta chains below, sequenced in a study of STAT5B mutations in CD4+ large granular lymphocyte leukemia. Assay: immunoSEQ multiplex PCR; the TCRdb copy retains only in-frame clones and omits some. The sample has fewer than 35,000 clones; around three quarters are singletons. Material: CD4+ T cells from blood buffy coats. The receptors stem from a human donor in good health.

The table lists this clone with a count of one. This chain joins TRBV7-6 and TRBJ2-7; 7 bases align to TRBD1. The CDR3 consists of 15 residues. The germline gives CDR1 SGHVS, CDR2 FNYEAQ. V was clipped by 1 base and J by 5 bases; unmatched bases: 8. The CDR3 DNA is TGTGCCAGCAGCTTAGAGGGCAGGGGGATCGACGAGCAGTACTTC. This codes for CASSLEGRGIDEQYF.

CDR3 in amino acids: CASSTRTGGNTEAFF. The CDR3, as DNA: TGTGCCAGCAGCACTCGGACAGGGGGAAACACTGAAGCTTTCTTT. This chain uses TRBV9 with TRBJ1-1; TRBD1 aligns across 10 bases. The CDR3 is 15 amino acids. Germline-derived CDR1 and CDR2 are SGDLS and YYNGEE. V was clipped by 4 bases and J by 2 bases; unmatched bases: 5.

The chain links TRBV6-5 to TRBJ2-7; 8 bases align to TRBD1. Unmatched junction bases numbered 14, after V lost 6 bases and J lost 7 bases. CDR1 and CDR2 (germline): MNHEY, SVGAGI. CDR3 length equals 15 residues. CDR3 in DNA: TGTGCCAGCAGCTCACCCGGGACAGGACGTTGGGAGCAGTACTTC. Residues: CASSSPGTGRWEQYF.

The chain combines TRBV29-1 with TRBJ2-5; D is possibly TRBD1 (7 bases). CDR3 length: 13 amino acids. CDR1 SQVTM and CDR2 ANQGSEA come from the germline V gene. The germline V and J ends were trimmed by 7 bases and 4 bases, with 16 bases remaining between them. The CDR3 DNA sequence: TGCAGCGCTCAGGGGGGTGGAGGAGAGACCCAGTACTTC. This sequence encodes CSAQGGGGETQYF.

The chain couples TRBV7-8 to TRBJ1-6; perhaps TRBD1 as D (5 bases). Germline CDR1 and CDR2: SGHVS and FQNEAQ. The CDR3 loop spans 15 amino acids. The germline V and J ends were trimmed by 1 base and 7 bases, with 11 bases remaining between them. The CDR3 sequence is CASSLDRGPNSPLHF. CDR3 nucleotides: TGTGCCAGCAGCTTAGATCGGGGACCCAATTCACCCCTCCACTTT.

This clone was counted a few times. The V call is TRBV7-2, the J call TRBJ1-5; 9 bases line up with TRBD1. The CDR3 has 15 amino acids. The trim removed 1 base at V and 5 bases at J, leaving 3 bases unmatched. CDR1 is SGHTA and CDR2 is FQGNSA in the germline V gene. This CDR3 reads CASSLVTGGDQPQHF. In DNA, the CDR3 is TGTGCCAGCAGCTTAGTGACAGGGGGGGATCAGCCCCAGCATTTT. The full variable domain, completed using reference TRBV7-2 and TRBJ1-5, is GAGVSQSPSNKVTEKGKDVELRCDPISGHTALYWYRQSLGQGLEFLIYFQGNSAPDKSGLPSDRFSAERTGGSVSTLTIQRTQQEDSAVYLCASSLVTGGDQPQHFGDGTRLSIL.

V gene TRBV5-1 combines with J gene TRBJ1-1; D is ambiguous. Germline V CDR1 and CDR2: SGHRS, YFSETQ. Deletions cut 6 bases from V and 0 bases from J, with 12 bases between. The CDR3 spans 14 residues. CDR3 coding DNA: TGCGCCAGCAAACAGACGGCTCTGAACACTGAAGCTTTCTTT. It encodes CASKQTALNTEAFF.

The chain combines TRBV7-2 with TRBJ2-7; D not certain. Germline assignment: CDR1 SGHTA and CDR2 FQGNSA. This CDR3 has 13 amino acids. Trimming took off 1 base at V and 3 bases at J, with 7 bases between the two ends. CDR3 coding DNA: TGTGCCAGCAGCTTAGATTGGTTCTACGAGCAGTACTTC. This translates into CASSLDWFYEQYF.

This clone was counted a single time. The V gene is TRBV19, the J gene TRBJ1-2, with 9 bases matching TRBD1. Per germline, CDR1 LNHDA and CDR2 SQIVND (reference sequence). J was trimmed by 6 bases and V by 3 bases; bases with no gene match: 5. The CDR3 length is 14 residues. CDR3 sequence: CASSIGRQGDGYTF. DNA for the CDR3: TGTGCCAGTAGTATTGGGCGACAGGGGGATGGCTACACCTTC.

The chain recombines TRBV7-9 with TRBJ1-3; D possibly corresponds to TRBD1 (6 bases). Trimming shortened V by 2 bases and J by 0 bases, and 8 bases separated the two germline ends. Looked up from germline, CDR1 is SEHNR and CDR2 is FQNEAQ (reference sequence). This CDR3 spans 15 amino acids. The CDR3 DNA reads TGTGCCAGCAGCTTAAGGGGGGGCTCTGGAAACACCATATATTTT. Residues: CASSLRGGSGNTIYF. The full variable domain, in which reference TRBV7-9 and TRBJ1-3 provide the parts outside the CDR3, is DTGVSQNPRHKITKRGQNVTFRCDPISEHNRLYWYRQTLGQGPEFLTYFQNEAQLEKSRLLSDRFSAERPKGSFSTLEIQRTEQGDSAMYLCASSLRGGSGNTIYFGEGSWLTVV.

The chain uses TRBV5-1 and TRBJ2-3, with D possibly TRBD2 on 6 matching bases. Trimming took 2 bases from V and 0 from J, leaving 19 bases between them. This CDR3 has 18 amino acids. The V gene's germline CDR1 is SGHRS and CDR2 YFSETQ. The CDR3 region has the DNA TGCGCCAGCAGCTTTAATCGGGGGTGGCCTATAAGCACAGATACGCAGTATTTT. Protein product: CASSFNRGWPISTDTQYF.

This clone was detected only a few times. This chain's CDR3 is CASTLDRDEQYF. Written as DNA, the CDR3 is TGTGCCAGCACTCTGGATAGGGACGAGCAGTACTTC. The chain employs TRBV2 and TRBJ2-7; no definite D call. The germline gives CDR1 SNHLY, CDR2 FYNNEI. V shed 7 bases and J shed 5 bases, with 12 bases lying between them. The length of the CDR3 is 12 residues.

The V and J genes are TRBV6-1 and TRBJ1-4; TRBD1 aligns across 10 bases. Trimming cost V 5 bases and J 8 bases; bases outside gene matches: 2. Germline V gene data show CDR1 as MNHNS and CDR2 as SASEGT. This CDR3 region has 13 residues. The CDR3: CASSRTGGEKLFF. The CDR3, as DNA: TGTGCCAGCAGTAGGACAGGGGGAGAAAAACTGTTTTTT.

The J gene is TRBJ2-7, the V gene TRBV6-6; D perhaps matches TRBD2 (6 bases). This CDR3 is 12 amino acids long. V was pared by 7 bases and J by 1 base, with 8 bases between. Germline assignment: CDR1 MNHNY and CDR2 SVGAGI (reference sequence). The chain's CDR3 is CASMGGSYEQYF. The DNA for the CDR3 is TGTGCCAGCATGGGGGGATCCTACGAGCAGTACTTC.

This clone was recorded once. V gene TRBV5-4 combines with J gene TRBJ2-5; the D call may be TRBD1 or TRBD2 (5 bases each). This CDR3 region has 15 residues. V was pared by 6 bases and J by 6 bases, with 21 bases between. Germline CDR1 SGHNT, CDR2 YYREEE (reference sequence). CDR3 DNA sequence: TGTGCCAGCACCCCGGGGCTAGCCGAGAAAAAGACCCAGTACTTC. Translated: CASTPGLAEKKTQYF.

The chain has TRBV5-4 and TRBJ1-4; D is perhaps TRBD1 (6 bases). Germline CDR1 SGHNT, CDR2 YYREEE (reference sequence). V was clipped by 3 bases and J by 4 bases, with 16 bases between them. The CDR3 runs 16 residues. CDR3: CASSSYGGPINEKLFF. CDR3 sequence (DNA): TGTGCCAGCAGCTCGTACGGGGGGCCAATTAATGAAAAACTGTTTTTT.

J is TRBJ1-1 and V is TRBV10-3; D ambiguous. There are 11 residues in the CDR3. The ends were cut back, 6 bases at V and 1 base at J, with 3 bases in the middle. Germline V lookup: CDR1 ENHRY, CDR2 SYGVKD. The CDR3 DNA reads TGTGCCATCAGGGGGAACACTGAAGCTTTCTTT. Translated, it gives CAIRGNTEAFF.

The chain is built from TRBV7-2 and TRBJ2-2, with D unclear. CDR1 and CDR2 from the germline V gene are SGHTA and FQGNSA. CDR3 length: 14 amino acids. V was shortened by 0 bases and J by 7 bases, with 9 bases between the two germline ends. The CDR3 DNA is TGTGCCAGCAGCTTAGCGGTAGCAGGCGGGGAGCTGTTTTTT. Translating it yields CASSLAVAGGELFF.

There are a few counts of this clone. This sequence joins TRBV19 and TRBJ1-1; TRBD1 matches 7 bases. With V trimmed by 6 bases and J by 5 bases, 9 bases remained unmatched. CDR1 and CDR2 (germline): LNHDA, SQIVND (reference sequence). This CDR3 is built from 14 residues. CDR3 loop: CASRGRDRGTEAFF. CDR3 nucleotide sequence: TGTGCCAGTAGGGGCCGGGACAGAGGAACTGAAGCTTTCTTT.

This clone was seen a few times. J is TRBJ1-1 and V is TRBV5-4; D call uncertain. The CDR3 is 14 amino acids. Germline V CDR1 and CDR2: SGHNT, YYREEE (reference sequence). Trimming stripped 0 bases from V and 6 bases from J, with 12 bases between. The CDR3 protein is CASSLEVGSSEAFF. In DNA form, the CDR3 reads TGTGCCAGCAGCTTGGAAGTAGGGTCCTCTGAAGCTTTCTTT. The variable domain in full, completed from reference TRBV5-4 and TRBJ1-1, reads ETGVTQSPTHLIKTRGQQVTLRCSSQSGHNTVSWYQQALGQGPQFIFQYYREEENGRGNFPPRFSGLQFPNYSSELNVNALELDDSALYLCASSLEVGSSEAFFGQGTRLTVV.